Each of the 5 T cell receptor beta chains below was sequenced from the same sample in a study of graft-versus-host responses after intestinal transplantation. For these TCRs, the target antigens are not known. Libraries were prepared by immunoSEQ multiplex PCR; TCRdb keeps only in-frame clonotypes and omits some of them. The sample yields some 82,000 clones, around 86% seen once. Here the sequenced sample was unstimulated CD8+ T cells sorted from spleen or lymph node cells, taken before transplant. The source of these receptors is a human donor who was the organ donor for an intestinal transplant.

This clone occurred once. The chain couples TRBV28 to TRBJ1-5; D call uncertain. The germline gives CDR1 MDHEN, CDR2 SYDVKM. V gave up 10 bases and J gave up 1 base, with 14 bases separating them. This CDR3 is 14 amino acids long. The CDR3 protein is CATQYSDSNQPQHF. The CDR3 DNA follows: TGTGCCACCCAATACTCGGACAGCAATCAGCCCCAGCATTTT.

The chain recombines TRBV15 with TRBJ2-1, with 7 bases identical to TRBD1. V lost 1 base, J lost 2 bases, and 20 bases stayed unmatched. The CDR3 contains 21 residues. Germline V CDR1 and CDR2: LNHNV, YYDKDF (reference sequence). In nucleotides, the CDR3 is TGTGCCACCAGCAGAGTTTCAGGGGACGGGACAGATCGATCGGCCTACAATGAGCAGTTCTTC. Amino acid sequence: CATSRVSGDGTDRSAYNEQFF.

The genes are TRBV5-6 and TRBJ2-7; D remains ambiguous. V shed 5 bases and J shed 0 bases, with 18 bases lying between them. The V gene's germline CDR1 is SGHDT and CDR2 YYEEEE. This CDR3 has 16 amino acids. This CDR3 is CASSWSRYQPSYEQYF. The DNA of the CDR3 is TGTGCCAGCAGTTGGAGTAGGTACCAACCCTCCTACGAGCAGTACTTC. Supplemented by reference TRBV5-6 and TRBJ2-7, the full variable domain reads DAGVTQSPTHLIKTRGQQVTLRCSPKSGHDTVSWYQQALGQGPQFIFQYYEEEERQRGNFPDRFSGHQFPNYSSELNVNALLLGDSALYLCASSWSRYQPSYEQYFGPGTRLTVT.

This chain joins TRBV4-2 and TRBJ2-1, with TRBD2 matching 13 bases. V gave up 2 bases and J gave up 6 bases; unmatched junction bases: 1. Per the germline V gene, CDR1 is LGHNA and CDR2 is YNFKEQ. This CDR3 is built from 15 residues. CDR3 DNA sequence: TGTGCCAGCAGCCAAACTAGCGGGGGGGCCAATGAGCAGTTCTTC. Translation: CASSQTSGGANEQFF.

The rearrangement links TRBV5-1 to TRBJ2-4; D uncertain. Trimming stripped 4 bases from V and 9 bases from J, with 17 bases between. Germline loops: CDR1 SGHRS, CDR2 YFSETQ. The CDR3 extends over 14 amino acids. The CDR3 here is CASSARPGDGIQYF. The DNA of the CDR3 is TGCGCCAGCAGCGCCCGCCCGGGTGATGGCATTCAGTACTTC.